This section outlines one T cell receptor (beta chain) sequence together with its context. TCRdb keeps only in-frame clones here, not all; method: immunoSEQ multiplex PCR. The sample carries a few hundred thousand clones, about nine tenths recorded once. This specimen comes from a study of blood T cell repertoires in COVID-19. Study-level background: The United States, Italy and Spain were the sources of the acute and convalescent COVID-19 samples. From T cells, B-cell-depleted T cells, or PBMCs came the material, which was cDNA or gDNA.

The V segment lost 4 bases and the J segment 11 bases; nucleotides outside the gene matches: 16. This CDR3 is 15 amino acids long. The germline V gene encodes CDR1 LGHDT and CDR2 YNNKEL (reference sequence). The source material was peripheral blood. The origin of this receptor is a man in his fifties or sixties with acute or convalescent COVID-19. The chain recombines TRBV3-1 (or the pseudogene TRBV3-2) with TRBJ1-1; TRBD1 aligns across 7 bases. In nucleotides, the CDR3 is TGTGCCAGCAGCCTCTGGGGACAGAGGTCGGCGGGCGCTTTCTTT. As protein: CASSLWGQRSAGAFF.